Each of the 25 T cell receptor beta chains below was sequenced from the same sample in a study of human T cells and chemical hapten exposure. MiXCR was run by TCRdb on the RACE reads, yielding one entry per CDR3 protein. The table has about 190,000 distinct CDR3 sequences, more than 20% seen once. Time point specified: patch test 3, about 24 weeks after DPC sensitization. This sample's treatment: therapeutic diphenylcyclopropenone sensitization with weekly scalp DPC. The material was whole blood, obtained in connection with sensitization to the hapten diphenylcyclopropenone (DPC). These receptors all come from a middle-aged woman with alopecia areata. Some clones in this sample may be carry-over from other donors' samples.

CDR3 loop: CASSLGFQGNNEQFF. The CDR3, as DNA: TGCGCCAGCAGCTTGGGTTTTCAGGGTAACAATGAGCAGTTCTTC. The rearrangement uses TRBV5-1 and TRBJ2-1; D is possibly TRBD1 (5 bases). V lost 0 bases and J 5 bases, leaving 12 bases between the germline ends. CDR3 length: 15 amino acids. Germline loops: CDR1 SGHRS, CDR2 YFSETQ. Together with reference TRBV5-1 and TRBJ2-1, the CDR3 gives the full variable domain: KAGVTQTPRYLIKTRGQQVTLSCSPISGHRSVSWYQQTPGQGLQFLFEYFSETQRNKGNFPGRFSGRQFSNSRSEMNVSTLELGDSALYLCASSLGFQGNNEQFFGPGTRLTVL.

This clonotype was seen only a few times. The V call is TRBV24-1, the J call TRBJ2-7; D ambiguous. Trimming pared 2 bases from V and 4 bases from J, leaving 5 bases between. The CDR3 covers 12 residues. The V gene's germline CDR1 is KGHDR and CDR2 SFDVKD. The CDR3 protein is CATSDSLYEQYF. DNA of the CDR3: TGTGCCACCAGTGATTCATTATACGAGCAGTACTTC.

This clonotype came up a few times. The chain couples TRBV9 to TRBJ2-1; 11 bases are a match to TRBD2. This CDR3 spans 17 amino acids. J was trimmed by 0 bases and V by 1 base; bases with no gene match: 3. Germline-derived CDR1 and CDR2 are SGDLS and YYNGEE. Here the CDR3 DNA reads TGTGCCAGCAGCGTATTTACTAGCGGGAGCTCCTACAATGAGCAGTTCTTC. It specifies CASSVFTSGSSYNEQFF.

This clonotype was observed once. The rearrangement uses TRBV7-2 and TRBJ2-7; 7 bases match TRBD1. J was trimmed by 6 bases and V by 5 bases; bases with no gene match: 13. Per germline, CDR1 SGHTA and CDR2 FQGNSA. The CDR3 extends over 15 amino acids. The CDR3 loop is CASSISTGQSGEQYF. The CDR3 DNA follows: TGTGCCAGCAGCATTTCGACAGGGCAGTCGGGCGAGCAGTACTTC.

This clonotype was recorded at least ten times. The chain recombines TRBV20-1 with TRBJ1-1; possible D gene TRBD1, 5 bases. CDR3 size: 12 residues. V dropped 6 bases and J dropped 3 bases, with 11 bases sitting between them. Germline CDR1 is DFQATT and CDR2 is SNEGSKA (reference sequence). The CDR3 nucleotides are TGCAGTGCCCGCCGAGGGGACACTGAAGCTTTCTTT. This gives the protein CSARRGDTEAFF.

Of note for this clonotype: A junction boundary mismatches the germline segment, possibly from a read error. The chain uses TRBV15 and TRBJ1-6; D possibly corresponds to TRBD1 (5 bases). This CDR3 comprises 15 residues. The germline gives CDR1 LNHNV, CDR2 YYDKDF (reference sequence). CDR3 nucleotides: TGTGCCACCAGCAAAGAGCCAGGGAGGAATTCACCCCTCAACTTT. Translation: CATSKEPGRNSPLNF.

This clonotype was seen more than once but under ten times. The chain joins TRBV20-1 to TRBJ1-4; D gene uncertain. Germline V lookup: CDR1 DFQATT, CDR2 SNEGSKA (reference sequence). CDR3 length: 18 residues. Trimming removed 2 bases from V and 0 bases from J, with 19 bases in between. CDR3 nucleotide sequence: TGCAGTGCTAGACCGGAAGGCGCGGGGTATACAACTAATGAAAAACTGTTTTTT. It is translated as CSARPEGAGYTTNEKLFF.

V is TRBV6-5 and J is TRBJ2-7; a weak D match, TRBD1 (5 bases). In germline, CDR1 is MNHEY, CDR2 SVGAGI. The ends were cut back, 0 bases at V and 2 bases at J, with 11 bases in the middle. The CDR3 length is 15 residues. CDR3 sequence reads: CASSYSNRIAYEQYF. For the CDR3, the DNA is TGTGCCAGCAGTTACTCGAACAGGATTGCCTACGAGCAGTACTTC.

This clonotype was picked up a small number of times. The chain couples TRBV9 to TRBJ2-4, with 9 nucleotides matching TRBD1. This CDR3 has 17 amino acids. CDR1 and CDR2 from the germline V gene are SGDLS and YYNGEE. J lost 3 bases, V lost 3 bases, and 10 bases had no gene match. CDR3 bases: TGTGCCAGCAGCGCCCTTGGTGCGACAGGGGGCAAAAACATTCAGTACTTC. Its translation: CASSALGATGGKNIQYF.

This clonotype was recorded at least ten times. The rearrangement uses TRBV20-1 and TRBJ1-6; 7 bases align to TRBD1. V shed 2 bases, J shed 5 bases, and the junction held 6 bases outside the gene matches. The germline V gene encodes CDR1 DFQATT and CDR2 SNEGSKA (reference sequence). The CDR3 length is 15 residues. The CDR3, as DNA: TGCAGTGCTAGACCAACAGGGGCGGATAATTCACCCCTCCACTTT. It is translated as CSARPTGADNSPLHF.

The chain couples TRBV11-2 to TRBJ2-1, with 8 bases lining up with TRBD2. Trimming took 6 bases from V and 8 from J; bases not matched to a gene: 12. Germline assignment: CDR1 SGHAT and CDR2 FQNNGV. The CDR3 length is 15 residues. The DNA of the CDR3 is TGTGCCAGCAGTTCCCGGGAGGGCCGTTCGGATGAGCAGTTCTTC. As protein: CASSSREGRSDEQFF.

This sequence joins TRBV5-4 and TRBJ2-5; the match to TRBD2 covers 10 bases. V was clipped by 1 base and J by 4 bases; unmatched bases: 4. Germline values: CDR1 SGHNT, CDR2 YYREEE (reference sequence). The CDR3 is 15 amino acids. CDR3 sequence (DNA): TGTGCCAGCAGCTTGCTAGCGGGAGCCCGAGAGACCCAGTACTTC. Its protein is CASSLLAGARETQYF.

A single count supports this clonotype. The chain carries TRBV3-1 and TRBJ2-7; a possible D gene is TRBD2 (5 bases). V dropped 0 bases and J dropped 0 bases, with 18 bases sitting between them. The CDR3 covers 18 residues. CDR1 is LGHDT, CDR2 YNNKEL, per germline (reference sequence). CDR3 sequence reads: CASSQDPHGSVSSYEQYF. CDR3 nucleotide sequence: TGTGCCAGCAGCCAAGACCCCCATGGGAGCGTGAGCTCCTACGAGCAGTACTTC.

A word on this clonotype: Germline is not matched at one junction end, which may reflect a read error. V and J are TRBV4-3 and TRBJ2-7, with 8 positions matching TRBD2. Germline assignment: CDR1 LGHNA and CDR2 YSLEER. The CDR3 sequence is 15 residues long. Here the CDR3 reads CASSRDTGGRYEQYF. In DNA, the CDR3 is TGCGCCAGCAGCCGCGACACGGGAGGGCGGTACGAGCAGTATTTC.

This clonotype was observed at least ten times. The genes are TRBV7-9 and TRBJ2-7; D is unclear. Germline assignment: CDR1 SEHNR and CDR2 FQNEAQ (reference sequence). This CDR3 spans 13 amino acids. V lost 3 bases to trimming and J lost 6 bases, with 12 bases between them. This chain's CDR3 is CASSLVQSGEQYF. CDR3 nucleotides: TGTGCCAGCAGCTTGGTACAATCGGGCGAGCAGTACTTC.

This chain joins TRBV5-1 and TRBJ1-5; D gene ambiguous. Trimming pared 0 bases from V and 0 bases from J, leaving 7 bases between. The CDR3 is 15 amino acids. Germline V gene lookup returns CDR1 SGHRS and CDR2 YFSETQ. In DNA form, the CDR3 reads TGCGCCAGCAGCTTGGACGGCCATAGCAATCAGCCCCAGCATTTT. It encodes CASSLDGHSNQPQHF.

A few counts support this clonotype. This sequence joins TRBV20-1 and TRBJ2-3; 9 nucleotides line up with TRBD2. The V gene's germline CDR1 is DFQATT and CDR2 SNEGSKA (reference sequence). The CDR3 extends over 16 amino acids. The V and J ends lost 6 bases and 3 bases, in that order; junction bases with no gene match: 13. The chain's CDR3 is CSATSGLASITDTQYF. In nucleotides, the CDR3 is TGCAGTGCCACATCCGGACTAGCGTCAATAACAGATACGCAGTATTTT.

The sample holds a few counts of this clonotype. This chain links TRBV29-1 with TRBJ2-1; TRBD2 agrees at 10 bases. The germline gives CDR1 SQVTM, CDR2 ANQGSEA. This CDR3 spans 17 amino acids. The ends lost 4 bases at V and 4 bases at J; junction bases unmatched: 13. The CDR3 DNA reads as TGCAGCGTTGGTTTATTGGTAGCGGGAGGCCAATACAATGAGCAGTTCTTC. This codes for CSVGLLVAGGQYNEQFF.

This chain joins TRBV20-1 and TRBJ2-7; 7 nucleotides align to TRBD2. Looked up from germline, CDR1 is DFQATT and CDR2 is SNEGSKA (reference sequence). Unmatched junction bases numbered 12, after V lost 5 bases and J lost 2 bases. The CDR3 spans 15 residues. The CDR3 spells CSAPLFAGDPYEQYF. The CDR3, as DNA: TGCAGTGCTCCCCTTTTTGCGGGAGACCCCTACGAGCAGTACTTC.

This clonotype has only a few counts. This sequence joins TRBV24-1 and TRBJ2-2; D unresolved. The CDR3 has 12 residues. V was trimmed by 9 bases and J by 2 bases, leaving 6 bases between them. Germline CDR1 and CDR2: KGHDR and SFDVKD. Written as DNA, the CDR3 is TGTGCCACCGGAGAAAACACCGGGGAGCTGTTTTTT. Amino acid sequence: CATGENTGELFF.

This clonotype was seen only a few times. The genes are TRBV10-3 and TRBJ2-3, with TRBD2 matching 9 bases. V shed 3 bases and J 5 bases; nucleotides not matched to a gene: 9. Germline V gene data show CDR1 as ENHRY and CDR2 as SYGVKD. This CDR3 is built from 16 residues. The CDR3 sequence: CAISDPTSGLEDTQYF. The CDR3 region has the DNA TGTGCCATCAGTGACCCAACTAGCGGGTTGGAAGATACGCAGTATTTT.

This clonotype was seen more than once but under ten times. The V call is TRBV6-6, the J call TRBJ2-7, with no clear D. The length of the CDR3 is 16 residues. Between the trimmed V and J ends, which lost 0 bases and 0 bases, there was a span of 12 bases. CDR1 MNHNY and CDR2 SVGAGI come from the germline V gene (reference sequence). The CDR3: CASSYSASGPSYEQYF. The CDR3 coding sequence is TGTGCCAGCAGTTACTCGGCGTCCGGGCCCTCCTACGAGCAGTACTTC.

The chain has TRBV7-9 and TRBJ2-5; no reliable D call. The V end was cut by 5 bases, the J end by 2 bases, with 6 bases between. Per the germline V gene, CDR1 is SEHNR and CDR2 is FQNEAQ (reference sequence). The CDR3 is 12 amino acids. The CDR3 DNA is TGTGCCAGCAGCATAGGGCAAGAGACCCAGTACTTC. As protein: CASSIGQETQYF. Complete variable domain (other parts from reference TRBV7-9 and TRBJ2-5): DTGVSQNPRHKITKRGQNVTFRCDPISEHNRLYWYRQTLGQGPEFLTYFQNEAQLEKSRLLSDRFSAERPKGSFSTLEIQRTEQGDSAMYLCASSIGQETQYFGPGTRLLVL.

The sample holds many counts of this clonotype. This sequence joins TRBV29-1 and TRBJ2-5, with D perhaps matching TRBD1 or TRBD2 (5 bases each). V was clipped by 8 bases and J by 6 bases, with 16 bases between them. Germline V gene data show CDR1 as SQVTM and CDR2 as ANQGSEA. The CDR3 is 12 residues long. The CDR3 DNA follows: TGCAGCACCCGAGGGGACGGGAAGACCCAGTACTTC. Protein product: CSTRGDGKTQYF.

This chain connects TRBV9 to TRBJ2-7; a possible D gene is TRBD1 (5 bases). This CDR3 comprises 13 residues. V lost 4 bases, J lost 6 bases, and 14 bases lay in between. CDR1 is SGDLS, CDR2 YYNGEE, per germline. CDR3 coding DNA: TGTGCCAGCAGCTCCTTAACAGGAACCGAGCAGTACTTC. Amino acid sequence: CASSSLTGTEQYF. Supplemented by reference TRBV9 and TRBJ2-7, the full variable domain reads DSGVTQTPKHLITATGQRVTLRCSPRSGDLSVYWYQQSLDQGLQFLIQYYNGEERAKGNILERFSAQQFPDLHSELNLSSLELGDSALYFCASSSLTGTEQYFGPGTRLTVT.